This TCR beta chain emerged from a study of CXCR3-negative and CXCR3-positive naive CD8 T cells. Study-level findings and limits: Fresh PBMCs served for most assays, and CXCR3 expression fell partially after cryopreservation. Naive subsets were similarly diverse, while memory CD8+ repertoires were much less diverse. Whereas memory cells differed, naive CXCR3-negative and CXCR3-positive cells shared similar TRBV-TRBJ usage.

The TRB cDNA libraries were prepared by 5' RACE with UMI labels. TCRdb derives one entry per CDR3 protein from the 5' RACE reads, leaving out DNA. Found here are 100,000 to 150,000 distinct CDR3 sequences; the top ten clones hold nearly 0.5%. A note on this clonotype: The target antigen is unknown.

Identification of naive CD8+ T cells rested on CD45RO-CCR7+CD27+CD95- status. The CDR3 covers 15 residues. Germline-derived CDR1 and CDR2 are SEHNR and FQNEAQ (reference sequence). The chain couples TRBV7-9 to TRBJ1-1. Sequencing input: naive CXCR3- CD8+ T cells from blood. Regarding subset: CD45RO-CCR7+CD27+CD95- naive CD8+ T cells lacking CXCR3 (TNR3-). The TCR originated in a human donor in good health. Some clones in this sample may be carry-over from other donors' samples. The CDR3 here is CASSSPGPGSTEAFF.